A selection of T cell receptor beta chains follows, all from one sample in a study of a mutant IDH1 vaccine in newly diagnosed glioma. These receptors have no identified antigens. Repertoires were generated with immunoSEQ multiplex PCR, while TCRdb's copy carries only in-frame clones and drops some. The sample contains some 60,000 clones, roughly 76% of which appear only once. The sequenced sample was PBMCs, obtained from a glioma patient whose treatment included an IDH1 peptide vaccine. The source of these receptors is a man in his forties with glioma. CDR3s include the opening cysteine and the closing phenylalanine or tryptophan. A D gene is named only where the DNA matches it firmly. Clone sizes are given selectively: once, few, many, or a class where the clone is expanded.

>NA|TRBJ2-7|NA|TRBV18
CASSSGQSPEQYF
TGTGCCAGCTCATCAGGACAGTCCCCCGAGCAGTACTTC
>NA|TRBJ1-5|NA|TRBV25-1
CASRQGPNQPQHF
TGTGCCAGCAGACAAGGACCCAATCAGCCCCAGCATTTT
>TRBD2|TRBJ2-3|NA|TRBV7-9
CASSLGQTAGATTDTQYF
TGTGCCAGCAGCTTAGGCCAAACAGCGGGGGCCACCACAGATACGCAGTATTTT
>NA|TRBJ2-1|NA|TRBV5-4
CASSLEVQAPEQFF
TGTGCCAGCAGCTTGGAGGTGCAGGCTCCCGAGCAGTTCTTC
>NA|TRBJ1-5|once|TRBV5-8
CASSLTNQPQHF
TGTGCCAGCAGCTTGACTAATCAGCCCCAGCATTTT
>NA|TRBJ2-7|NA|TRBV28
CASSFQHRRYEQYF
TGTGCCAGCAGTTTCCAACACCGGCGGTACGAGCAGTACTTC
>NA|TRBJ2-2|NA|TRBV14
CASSQVPRVRTGELFF
TGTGCCAGCAGCCAAGTCCCCCGGGTACGCACCGGGGAGCTGTTTTTT
>NA|TRBJ2-7|once|TRBV18
CASSPGIGSYEQYF
TGTGCCAGCTCACCGGGCATCGGCAGCTACGAGCAGTACTTC
>NA|TRBJ1-4|NA|TRBV27
CASSLDSFNEKLFF
TGTGCCAGCAGTTTGGACAGCTTTAATGAAAAACTGTTTTTT
>NA|TRBJ2-2|NA|TRBV6-5
CASSRTGNTGELFF
TGTGCCAGCAGTCGAACAGGGAACACCGGGGAGCTGTTTTTT
>TRBD1|TRBJ1-4|NA|TRBV29-1
CSVEDQRDRGRGHEKLFF
TGCAGCGTTGAAGATCAGAGGGACAGGGGACGAGGACATGAAAAACTGTTTTTT
>NA|TRBJ1-1|NA|TRBV29-1
CSGHGTANTEAFF
TGCAGCGGCCACGGGACGGCAAACACTGAAGCTTTCTTT
>NA|TRBJ2-7|NA|TRBV7-7
CASSLLEGGEQYF
TGTGCTAGCAGCTTACTTGAGGGGGGCGAGCAGTACTTC
>NA|TRBJ2-7|NA|TRBV6-5
CASSTLTGRNEQYF
TGTGCCAGCAGCACGCTAACAGGGAGAAACGAGCAGTACTTC
>TRBD2|TRBJ2-3|NA|TRBV9
CASSVGRGGAADTQYF
TGTGCCAGCAGCGTAGGGCGCGGGGGGGCCGCAGATACGCAGTATTTT
>NA|TRBJ2-3|NA|TRBV6-4
CASSDSLASSTDTQYF
TGTGCCAGCAGTGACTCGTTGGCTAGCAGCACAGATACGCAGTATTTT
>NA|TRBJ2-7|NA|TRBV4-3
CASSQDPGATYEQYF
TGCGCCAGCAGCCAAGATCCCGGGGCTACCTACGAGCAGTACTTC
>NA|TRBJ2-7|NA|TRBV7-8
CASSLQSTEQYF
TGTGCCAGCAGCTTACAGTCGACCGAGCAGTACTTC
>NA|TRBJ1-1|few|TRBV19
CASSAARVTEAFF
TGTGCCAGTAGTGCGGCTAGGGTCACTGAAGCTTTCTTT
>NA|TRBJ2-1|NA|TRBV7-7
CASSLVWHAEQFF
TGTGCTAGCAGCTTAGTTTGGCACGCTGAGCAGTTCTTC
>NA|TRBJ1-1|NA|TRBV6-5
CASSGADSPNTEAFF
TGTGCCAGCAGTGGGGCGGACAGCCCGAACACTGAAGCTTTCTTT
>TRBD2|TRBJ2-7|NA|TRBV4-3
CASSQVGRGASYEQYF
TGCGCCAGCAGCCAAGTTGGGAGGGGTGCCTCCTACGAGCAGTACTTC
>TRBD2|TRBJ2-5|few|TRBV11-2
CASSLRRAGGEETQYF
TGTGCCAGCAGCCTACGTCGAGCGGGGGGGGAAGAGACCCAGTACTTC
>NA|TRBJ2-2|NA|TRBV27
CASSLRLEWRTGELFF
TGTGCCAGCAGTCTGAGACTAGAGTGGCGAACCGGGGAGCTGTTTTTT
>NA|TRBJ2-1|NA|TRBV29-1
CSVEDRVGVFLNEQFF
TGCAGCGTTGAAGATCGGGTGGGAGTGTTTTTAAATGAGCAGTTCTTC
>TRBD1|TRBJ2-2|NA|TRBV7-9
CASRPPGGRGELFF
TGTGCCAGCAGACCCCCAGGGGGCCGCGGGGAGCTGTTTTTT
>NA|TRBJ1-2|NA|TRBV9
CASSVGVVTNYGYTF
TGTGCCAGCAGCGTAGGGGTGGTAACTAACTATGGCTACACCTTC
>NA|TRBJ1-3|NA|TRBV7-9
CASSTTGIGNTIYF
TGTGCCAGCAGCACCACAGGGATTGGAAACACCATATATTTT